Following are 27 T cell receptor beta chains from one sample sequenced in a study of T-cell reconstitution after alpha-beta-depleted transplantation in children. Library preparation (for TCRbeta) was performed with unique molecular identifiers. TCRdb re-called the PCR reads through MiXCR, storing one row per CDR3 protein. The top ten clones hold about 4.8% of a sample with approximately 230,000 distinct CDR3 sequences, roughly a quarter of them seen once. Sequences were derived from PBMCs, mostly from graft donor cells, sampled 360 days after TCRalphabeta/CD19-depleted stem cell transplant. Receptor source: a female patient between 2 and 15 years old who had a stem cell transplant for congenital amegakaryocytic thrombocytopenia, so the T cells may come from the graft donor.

In nucleotides, the CDR3 is TGTGCCAGCAGCGCCGGGACTAGCGGTTTCTACGAGCAGTACTTC. Its translation is CASSAGTSGFYEQYF. The rearrangement joins TRBV7-9 to TRBJ2-7, with 11 bases that match TRBD2. Per the germline V gene, CDR1 is SEHNR and CDR2 is FQNEAQ (reference sequence). With 5 bases clipped from V and 3 bases from J, the junction kept 6 bases outside the gene matches. CDR3 length equals 15 residues.

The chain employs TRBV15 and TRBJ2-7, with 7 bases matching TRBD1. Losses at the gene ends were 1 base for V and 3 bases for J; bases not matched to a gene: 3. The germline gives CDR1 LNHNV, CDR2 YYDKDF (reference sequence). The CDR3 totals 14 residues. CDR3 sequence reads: CATSRVNRGYEQYF. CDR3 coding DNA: TGTGCCACCAGCAGAGTAAACAGGGGCTACGAGCAGTACTTC.

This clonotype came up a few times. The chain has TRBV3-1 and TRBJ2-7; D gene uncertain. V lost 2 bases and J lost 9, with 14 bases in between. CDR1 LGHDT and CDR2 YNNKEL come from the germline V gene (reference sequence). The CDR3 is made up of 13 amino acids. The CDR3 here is CASSQNPKGLQYF. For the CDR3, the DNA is TGTGCCAGCAGCCAAAACCCCAAAGGTCTGCAGTACTTC.

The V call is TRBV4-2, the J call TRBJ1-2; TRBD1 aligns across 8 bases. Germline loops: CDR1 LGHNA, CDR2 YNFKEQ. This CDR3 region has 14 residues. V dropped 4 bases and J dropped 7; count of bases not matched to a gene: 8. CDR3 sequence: CASSPGGQGLGYTF. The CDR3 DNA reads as TGTGCCAGCAGCCCTGGTGGACAGGGACTTGGCTACACCTTC.

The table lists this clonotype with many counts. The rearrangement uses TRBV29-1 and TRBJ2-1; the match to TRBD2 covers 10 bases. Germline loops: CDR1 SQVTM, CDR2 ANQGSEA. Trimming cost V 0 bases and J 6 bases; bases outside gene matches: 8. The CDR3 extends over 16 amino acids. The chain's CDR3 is CSVEDYRQREGNEQFF. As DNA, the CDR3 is TGCAGCGTTGAAGATTACCGGCAGCGGGAGGGCAATGAGCAGTTCTTC.

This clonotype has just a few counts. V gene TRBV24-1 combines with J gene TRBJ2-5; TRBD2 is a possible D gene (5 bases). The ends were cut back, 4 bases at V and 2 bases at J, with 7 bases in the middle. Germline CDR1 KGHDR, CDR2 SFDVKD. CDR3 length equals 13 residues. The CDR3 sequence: CATSDTGQETQYF. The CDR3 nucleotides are TGTGCCACCAGTGACACGGGGCAAGAGACCCAGTACTTC.

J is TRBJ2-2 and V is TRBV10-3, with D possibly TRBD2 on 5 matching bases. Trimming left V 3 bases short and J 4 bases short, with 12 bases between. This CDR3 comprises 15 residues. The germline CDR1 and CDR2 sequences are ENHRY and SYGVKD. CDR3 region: CAISELAEGTGELFF. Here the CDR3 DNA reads TGTGCCATCAGTGAACTTGCTGAGGGCACCGGGGAGCTGTTTTTT.

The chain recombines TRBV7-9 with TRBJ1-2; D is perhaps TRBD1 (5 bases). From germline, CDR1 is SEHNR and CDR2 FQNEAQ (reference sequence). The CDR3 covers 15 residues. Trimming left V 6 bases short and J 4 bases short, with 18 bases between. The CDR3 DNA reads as TGTGCCAGCAGTTCGCTTGTACAGGTGGTCTATGGCTACACCTTC. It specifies CASSSLVQVVYGYTF.

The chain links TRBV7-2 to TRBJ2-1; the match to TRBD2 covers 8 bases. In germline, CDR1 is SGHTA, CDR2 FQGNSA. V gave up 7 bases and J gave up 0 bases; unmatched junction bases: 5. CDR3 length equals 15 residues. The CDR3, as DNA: TGTGCCAGCACGGGGGGGCCGAGCTCCTACAATGAGCAGTTCTTC. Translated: CASTGGPSSYNEQFF.

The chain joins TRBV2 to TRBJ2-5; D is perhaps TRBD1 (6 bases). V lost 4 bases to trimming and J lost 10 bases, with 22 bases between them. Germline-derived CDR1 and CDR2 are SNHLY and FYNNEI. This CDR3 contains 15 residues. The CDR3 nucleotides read TGTGCCAGCAGTGGGGCGGCTGGGGGCGCAAATTTCCAGTACTTC. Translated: CASSGAAGGANFQYF.

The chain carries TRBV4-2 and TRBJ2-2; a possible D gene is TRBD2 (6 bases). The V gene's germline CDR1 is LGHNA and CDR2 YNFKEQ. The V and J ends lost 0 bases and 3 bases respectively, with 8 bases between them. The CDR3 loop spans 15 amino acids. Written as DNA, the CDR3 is TGTGCCAGCAGCCAAGATGGCGGGGACACCGGGGAGCTGTTTTTT. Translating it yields CASSQDGGDTGELFF.

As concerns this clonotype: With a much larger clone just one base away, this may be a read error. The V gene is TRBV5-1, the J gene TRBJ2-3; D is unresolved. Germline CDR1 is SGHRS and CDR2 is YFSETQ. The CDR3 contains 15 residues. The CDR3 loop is CASTLESPWTDTQYF. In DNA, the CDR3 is TGCGCCAGCACCTTGGAATCCCCTTGGACAGATACGCAGTATTTT.

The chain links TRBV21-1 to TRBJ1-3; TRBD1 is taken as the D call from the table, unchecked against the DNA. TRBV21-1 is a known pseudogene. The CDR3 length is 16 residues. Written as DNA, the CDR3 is TGTGCCAGCAGCTCCCATGGGACGCTGCGAGGAAACACCATATATTTT. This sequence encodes CASSSHGTLRGNTIYF.

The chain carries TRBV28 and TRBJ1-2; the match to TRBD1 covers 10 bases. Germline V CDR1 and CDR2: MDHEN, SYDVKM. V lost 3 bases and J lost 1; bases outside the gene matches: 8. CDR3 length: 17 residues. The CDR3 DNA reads TGTGCCAGCAGTTTTTTGGGACAGGGGACTAATAACTATGGCTACACCTTC. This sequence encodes CASSFLGQGTNNYGYTF.

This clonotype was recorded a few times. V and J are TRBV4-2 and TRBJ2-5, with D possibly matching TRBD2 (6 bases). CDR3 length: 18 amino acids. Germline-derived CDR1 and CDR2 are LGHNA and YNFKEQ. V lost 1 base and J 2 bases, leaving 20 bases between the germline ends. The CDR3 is CASSQVETRRWNQETQYF. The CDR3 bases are TGTGCCAGCAGCCAAGTGGAGACTAGAAGATGGAATCAAGAGACCCAGTACTTC.

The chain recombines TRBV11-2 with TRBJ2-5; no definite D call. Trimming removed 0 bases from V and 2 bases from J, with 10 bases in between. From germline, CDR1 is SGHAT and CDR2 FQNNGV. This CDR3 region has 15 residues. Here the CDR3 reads CASSLEMPRQETQYF. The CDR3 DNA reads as TGTGCCAGCAGCTTAGAGATGCCCCGACAAGAGACCCAGTACTTC. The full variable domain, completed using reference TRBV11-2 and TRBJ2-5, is EAGVAQSPRYKIIEKRQSVAFWCNPISGHATLYWYQQILGQGPKLLIQFQNNGVVDDSQLPKDRFSAERLKGVDSTLKIQPAKLEDSAVYLCASSLEMPRQETQYFGPGTRLLVL.

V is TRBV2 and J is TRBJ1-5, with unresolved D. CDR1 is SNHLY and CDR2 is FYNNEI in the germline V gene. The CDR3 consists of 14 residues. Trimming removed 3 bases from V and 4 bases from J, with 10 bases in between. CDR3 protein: CASSDLGLNQPQHF. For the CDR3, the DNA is TGTGCCAGCAGTGATTTAGGGCTTAATCAGCCCCAGCATTTT.

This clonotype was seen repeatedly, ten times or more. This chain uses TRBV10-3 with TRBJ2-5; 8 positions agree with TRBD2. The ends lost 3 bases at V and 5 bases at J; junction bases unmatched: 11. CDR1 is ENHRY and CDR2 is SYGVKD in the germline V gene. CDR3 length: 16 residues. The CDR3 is CAISDQKRENWETQYF. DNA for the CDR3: TGTGCCATCAGTGACCAAAAGCGGGAGAATTGGGAGACCCAGTACTTC.

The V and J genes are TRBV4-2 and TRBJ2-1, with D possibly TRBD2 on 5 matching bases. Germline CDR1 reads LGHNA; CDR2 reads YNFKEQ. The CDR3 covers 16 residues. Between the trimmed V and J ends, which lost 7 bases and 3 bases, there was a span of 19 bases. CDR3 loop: CASTPISSADYNEQFF. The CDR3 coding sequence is TGTGCCAGCACTCCAATTAGTAGCGCTGACTACAATGAGCAGTTCTTC.

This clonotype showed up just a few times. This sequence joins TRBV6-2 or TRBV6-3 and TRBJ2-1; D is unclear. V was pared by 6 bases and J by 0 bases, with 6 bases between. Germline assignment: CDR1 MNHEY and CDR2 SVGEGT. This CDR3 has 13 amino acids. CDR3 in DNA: TGTGCCAGCAGCCCACACTCCTACAATGAGCAGTTCTTC. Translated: CASSPHSYNEQFF.

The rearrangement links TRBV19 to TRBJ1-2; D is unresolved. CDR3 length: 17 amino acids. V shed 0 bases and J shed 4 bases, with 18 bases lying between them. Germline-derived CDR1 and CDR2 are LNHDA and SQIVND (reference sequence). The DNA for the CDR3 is TGTGCCAGTAGTATAGATCCTCTGGCAGGATGGATCTATGGCTACACCTTC. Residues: CASSIDPLAGWIYGYTF.

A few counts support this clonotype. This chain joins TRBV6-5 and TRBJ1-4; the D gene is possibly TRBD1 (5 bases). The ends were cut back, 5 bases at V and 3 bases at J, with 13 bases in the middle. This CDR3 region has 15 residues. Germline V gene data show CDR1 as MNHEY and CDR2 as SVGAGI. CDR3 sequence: CASSIRQTANEKLFF. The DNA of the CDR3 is TGTGCCAGCAGTATACGACAGACGGCTAATGAAAAACTGTTTTTT.

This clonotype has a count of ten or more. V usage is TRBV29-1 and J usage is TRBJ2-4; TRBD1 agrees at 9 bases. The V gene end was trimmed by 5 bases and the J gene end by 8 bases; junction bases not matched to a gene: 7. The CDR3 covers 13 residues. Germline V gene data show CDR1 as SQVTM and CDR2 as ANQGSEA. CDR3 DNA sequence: TGCAGCGTTATTACAGGGGGCTCGGACATTCAGTACTTC. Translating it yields CSVITGGSDIQYF.

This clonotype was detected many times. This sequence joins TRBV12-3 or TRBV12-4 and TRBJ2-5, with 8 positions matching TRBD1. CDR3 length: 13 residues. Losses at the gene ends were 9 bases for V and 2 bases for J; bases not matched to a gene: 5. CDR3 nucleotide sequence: TGTGCCAGTTGGAGGACAGGGCAAGAGACCCAGTACTTC. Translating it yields CASWRTGQETQYF.

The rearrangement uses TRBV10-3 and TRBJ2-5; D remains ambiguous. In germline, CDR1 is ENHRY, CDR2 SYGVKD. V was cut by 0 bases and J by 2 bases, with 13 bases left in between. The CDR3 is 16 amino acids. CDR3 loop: CAISESKGWQQETQYF. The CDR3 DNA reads TGTGCCATCAGTGAGTCGAAAGGCTGGCAGCAAGAGACCCAGTACTTC.

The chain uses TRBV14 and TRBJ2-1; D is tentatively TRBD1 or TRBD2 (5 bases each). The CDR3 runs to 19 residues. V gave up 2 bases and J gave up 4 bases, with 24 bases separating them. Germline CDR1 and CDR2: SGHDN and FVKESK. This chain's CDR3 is CASSQTGQLRRRPYNEQFF. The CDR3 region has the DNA TGTGCCAGCAGCCAAACGGGGCAGCTACGCCGGAGACCTTACAATGAGCAGTTCTTC. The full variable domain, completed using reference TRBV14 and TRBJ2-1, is EAGVTQFPSHSVIEKGQTVTLRCDPISGHDNLYWYRRVMGKEIKFLLHFVKESKQDESGMPNNRFLAERTGGTYSTLKVQPAELEDSGVYFCASSQTGQLRRRPYNEQFFGPGTRLTVL.

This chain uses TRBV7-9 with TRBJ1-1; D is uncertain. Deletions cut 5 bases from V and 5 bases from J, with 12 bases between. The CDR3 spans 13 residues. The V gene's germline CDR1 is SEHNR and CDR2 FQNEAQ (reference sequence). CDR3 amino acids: CASSPTAGTEAFF. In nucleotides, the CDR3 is TGTGCCAGCAGCCCCACTGCGGGGACTGAAGCTTTCTTT.